This T cell receptor (beta chain) came from a study of blood T cells in healthy people across ages. Then a second PCR, running about 7 to 11 cycles, was carried out with a sample-barcoded 5' primer and a J-beta primer mix. TCRdb re-called the 5' RACE reads with MiXCR, one entry per CDR3 protein. Among roughly 1.6 million distinct CDR3 sequences listed, 30% to 40% were seen once. Remarks on this clonotype: Its antigen is as yet unknown.

Germline V gives CDR1 KGHDR, CDR2 SFDVKD. The ends were cut back, 3 bases at V and 4 bases at J, with 16 bases in the middle. The CDR3 totals 16 residues. Per sample, no less than 5 micrograms of total RNA were extracted. Study-wide points: A greater number of naive CD4+ cells and higher diversity distinguished long-lived donors from aged donors. Older age went with lower TCR beta diversity per million T cells, in a roughly linear way. Leaving the PBMCs unsorted stopped any conclusive comparison of naive versus antigen-experienced cells.

The chain is built from TRBV24-1 and TRBJ2-3; weak D call: TRBD1 (5 bases). Sequencing input: blood. This receptor was obtained from a woman aged 25 to 39 in good health. The CDR3 sequence is CATSDGARMGPDTQYF. In nucleotides, the CDR3 is TGTGCCACCAGTGATGGCGCCCGGATGGGGCCAGATACGCAGTATTTT.